This TCR beta chain was identified during a study of cytomegalovirus exposure and HLA in healthy donors. PCR involved 60 Vbeta and 13 Jbeta primers. Produced via immunoSEQ multiplex PCR; TCRdb's table is partial and in-frame only. The sample contains around 210,000 clones, approximately 84% of which appear only once. V was cut by 3 bases and J by 9 bases, with 11 bases left in between. The CDR3 contains 12 residues. Germline V gene lookup returns CDR1 MNHNS and CDR2 SASEGT. Whole-study findings and limits: No immune exposure information besides CMV serostatus was available. Later analysis identified several of the most significant clusters that appeared linked to common viral pathogens. Analyses of presence/absence relied on an assumption of roughly uniform sequencing depth across donors.

Details on this clone: Its specificity is unknown.

At sampling all donors were nominally healthy, likely with unrecorded immune exposures. This receptor was obtained from a girl aged 2 to 9 in good health and CMV-seronegative. The specimen was PBMCs. The V call is TRBV6-1, the J call TRBJ1-2; D gene unclear. CDR3 in DNA: TGTGCCAGCAGTGAGTACGGACTGAGCTACACCTTC. It codes for CASSEYGLSYTF.